These T cell receptor beta chains were read from a single sample in a study of cytomegalovirus exposure and HLA in healthy donors. The assay was immunoSEQ multiplex PCR, and TCRdb's table has in-frame clones only and misses some. This sample has under 150,000 clones, with around 83% found just once. Sequencing was performed on PBMCs. The receptors here all came from a girl aged 2-15 years in good health and CMV-seronegative. CDR3s include the opening cysteine and the closing phenylalanine or tryptophan. D genes are given only for firm matches. Expanded clones are given a class, and other clones once, few, many or no size at all.

j_gene: TRBJ1-1
v_gene: TRBV6-6
d_gene: NA
abundance: NA
CDR3nt: TGTGCCAGCAGGGACGGGGGCACTGAAGCTTTCTTT
CDR3aa: CASRDGGTEAFF

j_gene: TRBJ1-4
v_gene: TRBV7-9
d_gene: TRBD1
abundance: few
CDR3nt: TGTGCCAGCAGCTTAGCAGGACAGGGGGCCGCCGAAAAACTGTTTTTT
CDR3aa: CASSLAGQGAAEKLFF

j_gene: TRBJ2-7
v_gene: TRBV25-1
d_gene: NA
abundance: few
CDR3nt: TGTGCCAGCAGTGAAGATGAGGGTGCCTACGAGCAGTACTTC
CDR3aa: CASSEDEGAYEQYF

j_gene: TRBJ1-5
v_gene: TRBV2
d_gene: NA
abundance: NA
CDR3nt: TGTGCCAGCAGTGAAGCCCCAGACAGCCTCGATAATCAGCCCCAGCATTTT
CDR3aa: CASSEAPDSLDNQPQHF

j_gene: TRBJ2-7
v_gene: TRBV6-5
d_gene: NA
abundance: once
CDR3nt: TGTGCCAGCAGTTTAAGTACCTCCTACGAGCAGTACTTC
CDR3aa: CASSLSTSYEQYF

j_gene: TRBJ2-3
v_gene: TRBV7-9
d_gene: NA
abundance: NA
CDR3nt: TGTGCCAGCAGCTTAGTTGTAGGGGTTGAAGATACGCAGTATTTT
CDR3aa: CASSLVVGVEDTQYF

j_gene: TRBJ2-7
v_gene: TRBV5-1
d_gene: TRBD2
abundance: NA
CDR3nt: TGCGCCAGCAGCTCAAGACTAGCGGGAGCTGGTGAGCAGTACTTC
CDR3aa: CASSSRLAGAGEQYF

j_gene: TRBJ1-4
v_gene: TRBV5-1
d_gene: TRBD1
abundance: few
CDR3nt: TGCGCCAGCAGCCAGGGGGTCACTAATGAAAAACTGTTTTTT
CDR3aa: CASSQGVTNEKLFF

j_gene: TRBJ2-1
v_gene: TRBV7-6
d_gene: TRBD2
abundance: once
CDR3nt: TGTGCCAGCAGTTTTCTTAGCGGGGTGTACAATGAGCAGTTCTTC
CDR3aa: CASSFLSGVYNEQFF

j_gene: TRBJ1-1
v_gene: TRBV5-1
d_gene: NA
abundance: few
CDR3nt: TGCGCCAGCAGCTTGGTTAGCAAGGTAGACACTGAAGCTTTCTTT
CDR3aa: CASSLVSKVDTEAFF

j_gene: TRBJ1-2
v_gene: TRBV28
d_gene: NA
abundance: NA
CDR3nt: TGTGCCAGCAGCTTATCCGAGCCCCTCTATGGCTACACCTTC
CDR3aa: CASSLSEPLYGYTF

j_gene: TRBJ1-3
v_gene: TRBV30
d_gene: TRBD1
abundance: NA
CDR3nt: TGTGCCTGGAGTACCGGGACAGGGGGGAGGAACACCATATATTTT
CDR3aa: CAWSTGTGGRNTIYF

j_gene: TRBJ2-7
v_gene: TRBV28
d_gene: NA
abundance: NA
CDR3nt: TGTGCCAGCAGTTTATTAGGGGCAGGGTTTTACGAGCAGTACTTC
CDR3aa: CASSLLGAGFYEQYF

j_gene: TRBJ2-1
v_gene: TRBV5-4
d_gene: TRBD2
abundance: NA
CDR3nt: TGTGCCAGCAGCTTGCGGGGGACTAGCAGGTACAATGAGCAGTTCTTC
CDR3aa: CASSLRGTSRYNEQFF

j_gene: TRBJ1-1
v_gene: TRBV5-6
d_gene: NA
abundance: NA
CDR3nt: TGTGCCAGCAGGACCGGGCCCGTGGGGGGGAAAAACACTGAAGCTTTCTTT
CDR3aa: CASRTGPVGGKNTEAFF

j_gene: TRBJ2-3
v_gene: TRBV6-5
d_gene: TRBD2
abundance: NA
CDR3nt: TGTGCCAGCATGTCGGGGGGTTTCACAGATACGCAGTATTTT
CDR3aa: CASMSGGFTDTQYF

j_gene: TRBJ2-7
v_gene: TRBV4-3
d_gene: TRBD1
abundance: NA
CDR3nt: TGCGCCAGCAGCCAAGATCCGCCGGGGACAGGGGGCAACGAGCAGTACTTC
CDR3aa: CASSQDPPGTGGNEQYF